Following are 22 T cell receptor beta chains from one sample sequenced in a study of shared clonotypes between healthy human individuals. Sequenced by immunoSEQ multiplex PCR; TCRdb stores in-frame clones only, minus some. The table has more than 2 million clones, approximately 95% seen once. Naive CD8 cells were CD45RO-negative, positively selected for CCR7, excluding terminally differentiated effector memory CD45RA+ cells. The specimen was naive CD8+ T cells sorted from blood. These receptors all come from a man aged 18-30 years in good health.

This chain uses TRBV6-6 with TRBJ2-3; weak D call: TRBD1 (5 bases). Trimming cost V 6 bases and J 0 bases, with 13 bases left between them. CDR1 and CDR2 from the germline V gene are MNHNY and SVGAGI (reference sequence). The CDR3 is 15 residues long. In DNA, the CDR3 is TGTGCCAGCAGACTCCGGACACTGAGCACAGATACGCAGTATTTT. Translated: CASRLRTLSTDTQYF.

Of note for this clone: Other nucleotide sequences from this sample produce the same CDR3. The V and J genes are TRBV27 and TRBJ1-1, with a weak D call TRBD1 (6 bases). The CDR3 runs 14 residues. Per the germline V gene, CDR1 is MNHEY and CDR2 is SMNVEV (reference sequence). Trimming removed 5 bases at V and 1 base at J, with 11 bases between. The CDR3 is CASSLQGANTEAFF. CDR3 nucleotide sequence: TGTGCCAGCAGTCTACAGGGAGCGAACACTGAAGCTTTCTTT.

The rearrangement links TRBV10-2 to TRBJ2-7; TRBD2 might be the D (5 bases). V shed 1 base and J shed 4 bases, with 5 bases lying between them. In germline, CDR1 is WSHSY, CDR2 SAAADI. The CDR3 loop spans 12 amino acids. The CDR3 sequence is CASSEWEYEQYF. CDR3 bases: TGCGCCAGCAGTGAGTGGGAGTACGAGCAGTACTTC.

Concerning this clone itself: The identical CDR3 is also encoded by other nucleotide sequences in the sample. The chain couples TRBV6-5 to TRBJ2-2; D remains ambiguous. The CDR3 totals 14 residues. V lost 4 bases and J 1 base, leaving 7 bases between the germline ends. Germline V CDR1 and CDR2: MNHEY, SVGAGI. The CDR3 spells CASSWAENTGELFF. The DNA for the CDR3 is TGTGCCAGCAGTTGGGCAGAGAACACCGGGGAGCTGTTTTTT.

Comment on this clone: At the DNA level, this CDR3 is encoded by other sequences in the same sample as well. V usage is TRBV27 and J usage is TRBJ2-7, with a tentative D call TRBD1 (6 bases). The CDR3 spans 13 residues. V lost 2 bases to trimming and J lost 4 bases, with 9 bases between them. Germline V gene sequence: CDR1 MNHEY, CDR2 SMNVEV (reference sequence). CDR3 amino acids: CASSLVGAYEQYF. Here the CDR3 DNA reads TGTGCCAGCAGTTTAGTGGGGGCTTACGAGCAGTACTTC.

The rearrangement uses TRBV4-1 and TRBJ1-5; a weak D match, TRBD1 (6 bases). Trimming removed 4 bases at V and 5 bases at J, with 18 bases between. CDR1 MGHRA and CDR2 YSYEKL come from the germline V gene. This CDR3 is 16 amino acids long. The CDR3 reads CASSLRAGDSDQPQHF. Written as DNA, the CDR3 is TGCGCCAGCAGCCTACGGGCAGGGGACTCTGATCAGCCCCAGCATTTT.

Worth noting for this clone: This same CDR3 is encoded by further DNA sequences in the sample. This chain joins TRBV6-5 and TRBJ2-7; no clear D gene. V was clipped by 3 bases and J by 1 base, with 10 bases between them. The CDR3 consists of 14 residues. Germline V gene lookup returns CDR1 MNHEY and CDR2 SVGAGI. The CDR3 DNA reads TGTGCCAGCAGTTATGGGGAAGGGTCCTACGAGCAGTACTTC. Translated, it gives CASSYGEGSYEQYF.

This clone was seen just once. The chain links TRBV10-2 to TRBJ2-7; 8 bases align to TRBD1. Germline V lookup: CDR1 WSHSY, CDR2 SAAADI. This CDR3 region has 14 residues. J gave up 1 base and V 8 bases, and 7 bases lay outside the gene matches. CDR3 DNA sequence: TGCGCCAGCGGCCAGGGACAGGTGTCCTACGAGCAGTACTTC. This encodes CASGQGQVSYEQYF.

This sequence joins TRBV13 and TRBJ2-5; 10 positions match TRBD2. Trimming cost V 5 bases and J 5 bases; bases outside gene matches: 14. The CDR3 is 17 amino acids. CDR1 is PRHDT and CDR2 is FYEKMQ in the germline V gene (reference sequence). CDR3 sequence: CASSPPQEREGLETQYF. CDR3 sequence (DNA): TGTGCCAGCAGCCCGCCCCAGGAGCGGGAGGGCCTCGAGACCCAGTACTTC.

The chain carries TRBV11-1 and TRBJ2-6; a possible D gene is TRBD2 (5 bases). This CDR3 has 19 amino acids. V was trimmed by 2 bases and J by 0 bases, leaving 17 bases between them. CDR1 is SGHAT, CDR2 FQDESV, per germline (reference sequence). The CDR3: CASSLIEGPVYSGANVLTF. The DNA of the CDR3 is TGTGCCAGCAGCTTAATCGAGGGTCCCGTGTACTCTGGGGCCAACGTCCTGACTTTC. The full variable domain, in which reference TRBV11-1 and TRBJ2-6 provide the parts outside the CDR3, is EAEVAQSPRYKITEKSQAVAFWCDPISGHATLYWYRQILGQGPELLVQFQDESVVDDSQLPKDRFSAERLKGVDSTLKIQPAELGDSAMYLCASSLIEGPVYSGANVLTFGAGSRLTVL.

About this clone itself: Within the sample, other DNA sequences also encode this same CDR3. This chain uses TRBV4-1 with TRBJ2-7, with D perhaps TRBD2 (5 bases). The V gene's germline CDR1 is MGHRA and CDR2 YSYEKL. The CDR3 consists of 13 residues. Trimming took off 4 bases at V and 3 bases at J, with 10 bases between the two ends. The DNA of the CDR3 is TGCGCCAGCAGCCTAGGACTGAGCTACGAGCAGTACTTC. This codes for CASSLGLSYEQYF.

The gene calls are TRBV7-9 and TRBJ2-2; 7 bases line up with TRBD1. V lost 5 bases to trimming and J lost 1 base; unmatched junction nucleotides: 13. The CDR3 runs 18 residues. Germline V gene lookup returns CDR1 SEHNR and CDR2 FQNEAQ (reference sequence). CDR3 DNA sequence: TGTGCCAGCAGCGGCAATTCCGGGACAGACTTGAACACCGGGGAGCTGTTTTTT. This translates into CASSGNSGTDLNTGELFF.

The V call is TRBV27, the J call TRBJ2-3; D unclear. This CDR3 has 15 residues. V was shortened by 2 bases and J by 3 bases, with 12 bases between the two germline ends. Germline V gene sequence: CDR1 MNHEY, CDR2 SMNVEV (reference sequence). CDR3 coding DNA: TGTGCCAGCAGTTTAAAGTGGACCCTGACAGATACGCAGTATTTT. Translating gives CASSLKWTLTDTQYF.

This chain connects TRBV10-1 to TRBJ2-2, with 7 nucleotides matching TRBD2. After removal of 4 bases from V and 2 bases from J, the junction contained 13 bases not matched to a gene. Germline assignment: CDR1 WNHNN and CDR2 SYGVQD (reference sequence). This CDR3 contains 18 residues. DNA for the CDR3: TGCGCCAGCAGTGGAGCGGGACTCCCAGTAATTAACACCGGGGAGCTGTTTTTT. It codes for CASSGAGLPVINTGELFF.

Note on this clone: This CDR3 is also generated by other DNA sequences in the sample. This sequence joins TRBV27 and TRBJ2-5; 10 bases line up with TRBD1. Losses at the gene ends were 4 bases for V and 5 bases for J; bases not matched to a gene: 4. This CDR3 comprises 14 residues. Looked up from germline, CDR1 is MNHEY and CDR2 is SMNVEV (reference sequence). The CDR3 sequence is CASSSTGGEETQYF. In DNA form, the CDR3 reads TGTGCCAGCAGTTCGACAGGGGGCGAGGAGACCCAGTACTTC.

The V and J genes are TRBV11-2 and TRBJ2-1; D ambiguous. Per the germline V gene, CDR1 is SGHAT and CDR2 is FQNNGV. V lost 7 bases, J lost 4 bases, and 14 bases lay in between. CDR3 length: 14 amino acids. This CDR3 is CASTYPGGYNEQFF. CDR3 in DNA: TGTGCCAGCACTTATCCGGGCGGATACAATGAGCAGTTCTTC.

This clone was detected once. This rearrangement joins TRBV30 to TRBJ2-1; 12 bases are a match to TRBD2. The CDR3 has 15 residues. Trimming cost V 1 base and J 14 bases; bases outside gene matches: 12. Germline V CDR1 and CDR2: GTSNPN, SVGIG (reference sequence). Here the CDR3 reads CAWSEGELAGGDEFF. The CDR3 DNA follows: TGTGCCTGGAGTGAAGGGGAACTAGCGGGAGGTGACGAGTTCTTC. Based on the CDR3 plus reference TRBV30 and TRBJ2-1, the full variable domain is SQTIHQWPATLVQPVGSPLSLECTVEGTSNPNLYWYRQAAGRGLQLLFYSVGIGQISSEVPQNLSASRPQDRQFILSSKKLLLSDSGFYLCAWSEGELAGGDEFFGPGTRLTVL.

The CDR3 bases are TGCAGCGCACTCTCAGCTGGGACTAGCGGGGCTCAGAGCTCCTACAATGAGCAGTTCTTC. The encoded protein is CSALSAGTSGAQSSYNEQFF. The V gene is TRBV29-1, the J gene TRBJ2-1; 13 bases line up with TRBD2. The CDR3 is 20 residues long. Germline trimming cut 7 bases from V and 0 bases from J; bases unmatched to any gene: 18. From germline, CDR1 is SQVTM and CDR2 ANQGSEA.

Of note for this clone: This sample includes further DNA sequences coding for the same CDR3. V gene TRBV9 combines with J gene TRBJ2-7; 7 nucleotides align to TRBD1. This CDR3 region has 13 residues. V lost 2 bases, J lost 3 bases, and 2 bases stayed unmatched. Per germline, CDR1 SGDLS and CDR2 YYNGEE. CDR3 DNA sequence: TGTGCCAGCAGCGTGACAGGGATCTACGAGCAGTACTTC. Translating gives CASSVTGIYEQYF.

The rearrangement links TRBV27 to TRBJ2-7; 10 bases map to TRBD1. Germline V gives CDR1 MNHEY, CDR2 SMNVEV (reference sequence). CDR3 length: 14 residues. Trimming took 6 bases from V and 6 from J; bases not matched to a gene: 8. CDR3 DNA sequence: TGTGCCAGCAGCCGAGGGACAGGGGTCTTCGAGCAGTACTTC. It specifies CASSRGTGVFEQYF.

The V and J genes are TRBV7-8 and TRBJ2-4; 7 nucleotides line up with TRBD2. CDR3 length: 16 residues. The germline V gene has CDR1 SGHVS and CDR2 FQNEAQ. With 2 bases clipped from V and 0 bases from J, the junction kept 4 bases outside the gene matches. For the CDR3, the DNA is TGTGCCAGCAGCTTACCTAGCGGACTAGCCAAAAACATTCAGTACTTC. Amino acids: CASSLPSGLAKNIQYF.

The chain uses TRBV19 and TRBJ2-7; 7 bases align to TRBD2. The germline V gene encodes CDR1 LNHDA and CDR2 SQIVND (reference sequence). This CDR3 comprises 12 residues. The J segment lost 7 bases and the V segment lost 6 bases, leaving 6 bases of the junction unmatched. The CDR3 sequence: CASRGEAGEQYF. CDR3 nucleotide sequence: TGTGCCAGTAGAGGGGAAGCGGGGGAGCAGTACTTC.